Reported below is one T cell receptor beta chain. Antigen unknown. This sample was taken from a study of shared clonotypes between healthy human individuals. Study-wide background: Every donor yielded three CD4 naive, three CD4 memory, two CD8 naive and one CD8 memory plate.

Only Caucasian adults living in Nashville, Tennessee served as donors. Libraries were prepared by immunoSEQ multiplex PCR; TCRdb keeps only in-frame clonotypes and omits some of them. The sample includes around 2.3 million clones, approximately 94% of them seen just once. Germline V lookup: CDR1 SGHNT, CDR2 YYREEE (reference sequence). The CDR3 is 15 amino acids. J lost 2 bases, V lost 7 bases, and 8 bases had no gene match. Study findings and constraints: Against clonotypes common to all four donors, non-shared ones had lower generation probabilities. In general, naive subsets displayed greater estimated richness than memory subsets did.

The clonotype comes from a man younger than 30 in good health. V is TRBV5-4 and J is TRBJ2-1, with 8 bases identical to TRBD2. Material: naive CD4+ T cells sorted from blood. Subset noted: CD45RA+ positively selected. CDR3 loop: CASREGLEAYNEQFF. CDR3 DNA: TGTGCCAGCCGAGAGGGACTAGAAGCCTACAATGAGCAGTTCTTC. Using reference TRBV5-4 and TRBJ2-1 for the parts outside the CDR3, the full variable domain is ETGVTQSPTHLIKTRGQQVTLRCSSQSGHNTVSWYQQALGQGPQFIFQYYREEENGRGNFPPRFSGLQFPNYSSELNVNALELDDSALYLCASREGLEAYNEQFFGPGTRLTVL.